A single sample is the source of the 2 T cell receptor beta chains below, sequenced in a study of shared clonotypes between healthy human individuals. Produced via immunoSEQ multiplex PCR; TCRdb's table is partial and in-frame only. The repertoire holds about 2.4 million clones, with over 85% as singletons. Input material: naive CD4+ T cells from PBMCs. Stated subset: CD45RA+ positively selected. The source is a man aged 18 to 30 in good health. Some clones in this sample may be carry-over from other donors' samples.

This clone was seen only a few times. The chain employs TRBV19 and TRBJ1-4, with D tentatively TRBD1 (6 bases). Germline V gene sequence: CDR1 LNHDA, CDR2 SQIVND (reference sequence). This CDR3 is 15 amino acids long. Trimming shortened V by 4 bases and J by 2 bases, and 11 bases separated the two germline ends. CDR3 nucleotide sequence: TGTGCCAGTAGTACCAGGGGACGGACTAATGAAAAACTGTTTTTT. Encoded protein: CASSTRGRTNEKLFF.

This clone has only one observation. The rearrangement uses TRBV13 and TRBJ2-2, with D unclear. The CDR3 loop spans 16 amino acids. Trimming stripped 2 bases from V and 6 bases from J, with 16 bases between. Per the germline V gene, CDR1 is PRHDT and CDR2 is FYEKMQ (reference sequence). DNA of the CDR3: TGTGCCAGCAGCTTAAGGCGACTCCTTGACGCCGGGGAGCTGTTTTTT. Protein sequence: CASSLRRLLDAGELFF.